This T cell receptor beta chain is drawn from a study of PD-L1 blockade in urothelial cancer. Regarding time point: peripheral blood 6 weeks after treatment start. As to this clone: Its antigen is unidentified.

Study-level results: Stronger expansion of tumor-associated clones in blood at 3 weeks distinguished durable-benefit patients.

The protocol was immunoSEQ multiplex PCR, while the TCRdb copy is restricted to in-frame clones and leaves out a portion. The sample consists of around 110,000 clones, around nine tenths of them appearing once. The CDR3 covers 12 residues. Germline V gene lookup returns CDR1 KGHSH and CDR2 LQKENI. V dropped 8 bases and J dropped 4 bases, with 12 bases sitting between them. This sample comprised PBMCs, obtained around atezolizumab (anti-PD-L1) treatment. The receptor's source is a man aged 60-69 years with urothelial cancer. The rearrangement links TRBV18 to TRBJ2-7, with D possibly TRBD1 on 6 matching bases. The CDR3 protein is CASGGGPYEQYF. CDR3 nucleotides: TGTGCCAGCGGGGGCGGACCGTACGAGCAGTACTTC. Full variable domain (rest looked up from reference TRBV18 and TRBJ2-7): NAGVMQNPRHLVRRRGQEARLRCSPMKGHSHVYWYRQLPEEGLKFMVYLQKENIIDESGMPKERFSAEFPKEGPSILRIQQVVRGDSAAYFCASGGGPYEQYFGPGTRLTVT.